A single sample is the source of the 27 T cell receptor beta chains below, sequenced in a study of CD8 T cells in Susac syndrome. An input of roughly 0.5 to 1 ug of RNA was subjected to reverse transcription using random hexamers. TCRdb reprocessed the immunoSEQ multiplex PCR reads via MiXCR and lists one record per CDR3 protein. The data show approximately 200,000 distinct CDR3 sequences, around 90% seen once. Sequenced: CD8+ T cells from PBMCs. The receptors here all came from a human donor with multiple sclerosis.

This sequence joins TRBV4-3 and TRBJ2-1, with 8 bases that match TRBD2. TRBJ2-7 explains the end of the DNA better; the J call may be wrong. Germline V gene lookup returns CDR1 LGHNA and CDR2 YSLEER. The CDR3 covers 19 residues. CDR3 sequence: CASSPEVREGLSTGYEQYF. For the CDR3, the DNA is TGCGCCAGCAGCCCTGAGGTCCGGGAGGGCCTTAGTACGGGGTACGAGCAGTACTTC.

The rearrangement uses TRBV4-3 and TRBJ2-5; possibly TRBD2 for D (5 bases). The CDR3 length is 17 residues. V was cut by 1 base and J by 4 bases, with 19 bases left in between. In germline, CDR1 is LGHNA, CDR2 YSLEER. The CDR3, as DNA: TGCGCCAGCAGCCAAGGGTCTAGTAGCGCCTTTCGAGAGACCCAGTACTTC. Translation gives CASSQGSSSAFRETQYF.

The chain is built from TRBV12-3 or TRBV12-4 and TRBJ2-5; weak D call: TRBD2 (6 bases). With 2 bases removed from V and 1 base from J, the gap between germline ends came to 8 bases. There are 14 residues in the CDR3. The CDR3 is CASSLPTSQETQYF. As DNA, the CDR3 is TGTGCCAGCAGTTTACCGACTAGCCAAGAGACCCAGTACTTC.

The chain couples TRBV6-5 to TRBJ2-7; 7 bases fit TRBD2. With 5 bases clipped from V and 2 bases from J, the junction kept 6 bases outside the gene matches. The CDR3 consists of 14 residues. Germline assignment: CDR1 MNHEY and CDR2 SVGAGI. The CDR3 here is CASSERAGTYEQYF. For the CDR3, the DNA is TGTGCCAGCAGTGAGCGAGCGGGGACCTACGAGCAGTACTTC.

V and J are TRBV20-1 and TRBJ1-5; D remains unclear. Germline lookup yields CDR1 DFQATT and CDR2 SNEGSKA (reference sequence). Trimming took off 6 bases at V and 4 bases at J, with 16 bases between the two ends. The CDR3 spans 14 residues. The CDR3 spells CSALDGLGNQPQHF. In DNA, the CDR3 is TGCAGTGCCCTCGACGGGTTAGGGAATCAGCCCCAGCATTTT.

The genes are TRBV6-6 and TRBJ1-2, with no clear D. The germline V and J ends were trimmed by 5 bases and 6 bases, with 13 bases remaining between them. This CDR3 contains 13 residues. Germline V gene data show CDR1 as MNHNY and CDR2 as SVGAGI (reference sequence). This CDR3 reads CASSPTAADGYTF. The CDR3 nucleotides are TGTGCCAGCAGTCCGACGGCGGCGGATGGCTACACCTTC.

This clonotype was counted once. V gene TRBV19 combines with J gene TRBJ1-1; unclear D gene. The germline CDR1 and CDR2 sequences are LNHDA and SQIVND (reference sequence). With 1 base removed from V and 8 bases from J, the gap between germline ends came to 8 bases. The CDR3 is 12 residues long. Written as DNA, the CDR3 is TGTGCCAGTAGTATAGCAGGAGCCGAAGCTTTCTTT. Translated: CASSIAGAEAFF.

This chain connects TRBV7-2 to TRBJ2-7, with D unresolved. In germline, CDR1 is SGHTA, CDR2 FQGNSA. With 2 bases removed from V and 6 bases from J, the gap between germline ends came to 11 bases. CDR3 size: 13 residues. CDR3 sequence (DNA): TGTGCCAGCAGCTTAACCCCAACACCCGAGCAGTACTTC. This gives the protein CASSLTPTPEQYF.

In DNA form, the CDR3 reads TGTGCCAGCAGCTCCGGGCTCATCCGAAATGAGCAGTTCTTC. This codes for CASSSGLIRNEQFF. The J gene is TRBJ2-1, the V gene TRBV5-6; D call uncertain. Deletions cut 3 bases from V and 7 bases from J, with 14 bases between. The CDR3 spans 14 residues. From germline, CDR1 is SGHDT and CDR2 YYEEEE. The full variable domain, rest sourced from reference TRBV5-6 and TRBJ2-1, is DAGVTQSPTHLIKTRGQQVTLRCSPKSGHDTVSWYQQALGQGPQFIFQYYEEEERQRGNFPDRFSGHQFPNYSSELNVNALLLGDSALYLCASSSGLIRNEQFFGPGTRLTVL.

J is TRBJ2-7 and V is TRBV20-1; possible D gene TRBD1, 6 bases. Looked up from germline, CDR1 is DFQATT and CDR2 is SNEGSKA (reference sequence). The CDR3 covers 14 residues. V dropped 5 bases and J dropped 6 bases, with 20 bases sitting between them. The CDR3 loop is CSAEDRWSVPEQYF. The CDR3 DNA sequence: TGCAGTGCTGAGGACAGATGGTCAGTCCCCGAGCAGTACTTC.

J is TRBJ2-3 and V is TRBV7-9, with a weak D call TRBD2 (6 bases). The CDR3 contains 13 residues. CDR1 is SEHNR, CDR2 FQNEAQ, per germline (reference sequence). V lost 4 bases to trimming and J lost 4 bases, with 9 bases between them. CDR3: CASSSPGADTQYF. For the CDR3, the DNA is TGTGCCAGCAGCTCCCCGGGAGCAGATACGCAGTATTTT. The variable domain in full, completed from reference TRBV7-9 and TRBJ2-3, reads DTGVSQNPRHKITKRGQNVTFRCDPISEHNRLYWYRQTLGQGPEFLTYFQNEAQLEKSRLLSDRFSAERPKGSFSTLEIQRTEQGDSAMYLCASSSPGADTQYFGPGTRLTVL.

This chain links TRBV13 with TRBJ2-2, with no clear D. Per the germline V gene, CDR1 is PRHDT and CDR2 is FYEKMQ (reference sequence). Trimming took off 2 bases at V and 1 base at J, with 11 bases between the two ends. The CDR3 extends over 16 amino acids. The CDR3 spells CASSLSPNQNTGELFF. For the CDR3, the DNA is TGTGCCAGCAGCTTATCCCCAAACCAGAACACCGGGGAGCTGTTTTTT.

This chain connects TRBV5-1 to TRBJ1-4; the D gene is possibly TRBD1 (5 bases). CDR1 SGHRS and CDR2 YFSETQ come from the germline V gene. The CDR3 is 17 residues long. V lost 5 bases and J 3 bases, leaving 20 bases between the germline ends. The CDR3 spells CASRSWGRRVANEKLFF. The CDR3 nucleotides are TGCGCCAGCAGAAGCTGGGGCAGGAGGGTCGCTAATGAAAAACTGTTTTTT. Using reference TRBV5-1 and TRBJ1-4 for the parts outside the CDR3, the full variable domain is KAGVTQTPRYLIKTRGQQVTLSCSPISGHRSVSWYQQTPGQGLQFLFEYFSETQRNKGNFPGRFSGRQFSNSRSEMNVSTLELGDSALYLCASRSWGRRVANEKLFFGSGTQLSVL.

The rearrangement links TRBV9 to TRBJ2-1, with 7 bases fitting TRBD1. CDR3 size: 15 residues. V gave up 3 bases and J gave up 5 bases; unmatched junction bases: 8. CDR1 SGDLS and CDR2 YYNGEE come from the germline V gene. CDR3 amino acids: CASSAPDRSHNEQFF. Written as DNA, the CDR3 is TGTGCCAGCAGCGCCCCGGACAGGAGCCACAATGAGCAGTTCTTC.

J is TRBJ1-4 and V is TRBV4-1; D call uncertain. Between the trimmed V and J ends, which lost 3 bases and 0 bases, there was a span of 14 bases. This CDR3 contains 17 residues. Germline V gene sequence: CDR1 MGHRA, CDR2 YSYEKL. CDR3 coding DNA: TGCGCCAGCAGCCACAACCCCAGCAGCGCAACTAATGAAAAACTGTTTTTT. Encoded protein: CASSHNPSSATNEKLFF.

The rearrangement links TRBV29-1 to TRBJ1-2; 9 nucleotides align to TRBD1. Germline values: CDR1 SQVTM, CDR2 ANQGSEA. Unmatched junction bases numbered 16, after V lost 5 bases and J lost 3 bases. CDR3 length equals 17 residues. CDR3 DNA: TGCAGCGTTCCCGACTCTGGACAGGGGATTTTTTACTATGGCTACACCTTC. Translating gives CSVPDSGQGIFYYGYTF.

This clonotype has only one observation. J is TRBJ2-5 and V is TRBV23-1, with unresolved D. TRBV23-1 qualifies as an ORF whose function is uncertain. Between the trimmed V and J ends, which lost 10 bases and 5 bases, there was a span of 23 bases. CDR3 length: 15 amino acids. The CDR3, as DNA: TGCGCCACCCCTGCGTGGTTTAGTGCTTGGGAGACCCAGTACTTC. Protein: CATPAWFSAWETQYF.

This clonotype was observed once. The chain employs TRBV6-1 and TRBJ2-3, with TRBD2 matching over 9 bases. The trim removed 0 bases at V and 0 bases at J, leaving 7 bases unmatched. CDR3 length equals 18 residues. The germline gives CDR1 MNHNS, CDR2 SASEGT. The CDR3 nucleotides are TGTGCCAGCAGTGAAGCGCTTCTGCTAGCGGGGAGCACAGATACGCAGTATTTT. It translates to CASSEALLLAGSTDTQYF.

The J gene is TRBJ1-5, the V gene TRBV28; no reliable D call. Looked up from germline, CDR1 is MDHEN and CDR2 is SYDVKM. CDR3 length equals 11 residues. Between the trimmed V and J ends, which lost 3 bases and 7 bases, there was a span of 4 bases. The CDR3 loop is CASSFAQPQHF. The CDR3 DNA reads TGTGCCAGCAGTTTCGCCCAGCCCCAGCATTTT.

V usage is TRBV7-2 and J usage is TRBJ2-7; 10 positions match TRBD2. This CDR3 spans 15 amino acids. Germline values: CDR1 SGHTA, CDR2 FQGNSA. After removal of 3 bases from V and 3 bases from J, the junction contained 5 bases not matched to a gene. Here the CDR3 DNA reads TGTGCCAGCAGCTTCCCTAGCGGGGGTTTCTACGAGCAGTACTTC. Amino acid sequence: CASSFPSGGFYEQYF.

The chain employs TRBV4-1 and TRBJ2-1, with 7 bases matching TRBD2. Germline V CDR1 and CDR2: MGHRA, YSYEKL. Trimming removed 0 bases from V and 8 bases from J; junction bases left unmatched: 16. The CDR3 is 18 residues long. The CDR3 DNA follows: TGCGCCAGCAGCCAAGACACGCAGGGAGCGGGATTGTTGTATGAGCAGTTCTTC. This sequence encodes CASSQDTQGAGLLYEQFF.

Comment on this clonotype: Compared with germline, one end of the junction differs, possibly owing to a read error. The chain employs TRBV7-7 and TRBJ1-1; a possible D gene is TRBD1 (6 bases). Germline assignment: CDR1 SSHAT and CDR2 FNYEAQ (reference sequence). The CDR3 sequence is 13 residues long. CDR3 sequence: CASSPARGTEAFF. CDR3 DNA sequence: TGTGCTAGCAGCCCGGCCAGGGGCACTGAAGCTTTCTTT.

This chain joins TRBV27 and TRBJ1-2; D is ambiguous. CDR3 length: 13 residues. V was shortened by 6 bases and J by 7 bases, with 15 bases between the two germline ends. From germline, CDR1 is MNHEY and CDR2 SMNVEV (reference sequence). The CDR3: CASRSGLAGGYTF. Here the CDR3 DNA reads TGTGCCAGCAGATCGGGCCTTGCGGGTGGCTACACCTTC.

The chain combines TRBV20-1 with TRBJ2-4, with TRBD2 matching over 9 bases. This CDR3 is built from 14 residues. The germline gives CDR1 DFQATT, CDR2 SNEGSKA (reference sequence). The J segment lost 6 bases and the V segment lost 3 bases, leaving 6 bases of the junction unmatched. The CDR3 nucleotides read TGCAGTGCTAGGGAGCGGGGGGTCGGAAACATTCAGTACTTC. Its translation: CSARERGVGNIQYF.

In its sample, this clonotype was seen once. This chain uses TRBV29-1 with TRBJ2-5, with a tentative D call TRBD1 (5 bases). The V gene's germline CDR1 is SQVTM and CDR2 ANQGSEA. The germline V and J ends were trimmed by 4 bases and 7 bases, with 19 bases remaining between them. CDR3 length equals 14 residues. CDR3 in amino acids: CSVVPGQGWGTQYF. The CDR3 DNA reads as TGCAGCGTTGTCCCGGGCCAGGGCTGGGGGACCCAGTACTTC.

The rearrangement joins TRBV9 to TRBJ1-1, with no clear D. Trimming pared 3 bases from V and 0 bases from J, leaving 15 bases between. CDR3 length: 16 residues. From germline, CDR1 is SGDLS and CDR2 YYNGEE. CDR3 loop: CASSAGSIPMNTEAFF. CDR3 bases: TGTGCCAGCAGCGCCGGGTCCATCCCCATGAACACTGAAGCTTTCTTT.

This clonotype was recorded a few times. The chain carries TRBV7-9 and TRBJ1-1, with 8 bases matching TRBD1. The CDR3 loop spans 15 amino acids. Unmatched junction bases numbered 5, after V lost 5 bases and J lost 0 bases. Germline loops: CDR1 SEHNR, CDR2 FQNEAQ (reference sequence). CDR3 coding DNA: TGTGCCAGCAGCCCCGGACAGGGAGTGAACACTGAAGCTTTCTTT. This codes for CASSPGQGVNTEAFF.